A single T cell receptor beta chain is shown here with its context. CDR1 and CDR2 from the germline V gene are KGHSH and LQKENI. The V segment lost 1 base and the J segment 8 bases; nucleotides outside the gene matches: 4. The CDR3 is 15 amino acids. These data belong to a study of beta chain features in type 1 diabetes. Of the isolated RNA, all was reverse transcribed, and so the sequenced material was expressed TCRB transcripts. The repertoire was sequenced with immunoSEQ multiplex PCR; TCRdb's copy has only in-frame clones and lacks some. The sample records roughly 180,000 clones, approximately 13% being singletons.

This TCR was recovered from a woman under 30 in good health. The V and J genes are TRBV18 and TRBJ2-1; 11 bases agree with TRBD1. The source material was central memory CD4+ T cells from blood. CDR3 sequence reads: CASSPRTGGEYEQFF. The CDR3 DNA sequence: TGTGCCAGCTCACCACGGACAGGGGGCGAATATGAGCAGTTCTTC.